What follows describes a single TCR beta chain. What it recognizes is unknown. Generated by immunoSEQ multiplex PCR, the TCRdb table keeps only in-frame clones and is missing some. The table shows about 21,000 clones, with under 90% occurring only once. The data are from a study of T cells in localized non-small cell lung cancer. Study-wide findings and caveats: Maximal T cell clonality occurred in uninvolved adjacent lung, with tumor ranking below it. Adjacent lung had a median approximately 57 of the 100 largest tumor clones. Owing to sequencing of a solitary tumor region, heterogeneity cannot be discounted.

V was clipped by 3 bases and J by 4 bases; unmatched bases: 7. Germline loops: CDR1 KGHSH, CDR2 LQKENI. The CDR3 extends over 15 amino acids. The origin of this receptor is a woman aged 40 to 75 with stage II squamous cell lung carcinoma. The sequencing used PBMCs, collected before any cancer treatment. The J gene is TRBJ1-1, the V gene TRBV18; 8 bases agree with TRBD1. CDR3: CASSPPGGSGTEAFF. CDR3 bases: TGTGCCAGCTCACCCCCAGGGGGCTCTGGCACTGAAGCTTTCTTT.